The rows below give T cell receptor beta chains drawn from one sample of a study of shared clonotypes between healthy human individuals. Assay used: immunoSEQ multiplex PCR; TCRdb lists only in-frame clones, some missing. The table has fewer than 1.4 million clones, 75% to 80% seen once. The sequenced sample consisted of memory CD4+ T cells from PBMCs. The source of these receptors is a man between 18 and 35 years old in good health. Some clones in this sample may be carry-over from other donors' samples. CDR3s include the opening cysteine and the closing phenylalanine or tryptophan. A D gene is named only where the DNA matches it firmly. Size is stated for part of the rows, as once, few or many counts, or as a class when the clone is expanded.

>TRBJ1-2|TRBV5-8|NA|TRBD1
CASSLYQGAANYGYTF
TGTGCCAGCAGCTTGTATCAGGGGGCGGCCAACTATGGCTACACCTTC
>TRBJ1-2|TRBV29-1|NA|NA
CSVGRPEGYTF
TGCAGCGTTGGACGCCCCGAAGGCTACACCTTC
>TRBJ1-3|TRBV6-6|NA|TRBD1
CASSGTGLGNTIYF
TGTGCCAGCAGCGGGACAGGGCTTGGAAACACCATATATTTT
>TRBJ1-4|TRBV6-6|many|TRBD1
CASSYRTGYDNEKLFF
TGTGCCAGCAGTTACCGGACAGGGTACGATAATGAAAAACTGTTTTTT
>TRBJ1-1|TRBV18|NA|NA
CASSPLEISWISTEAFF
TGTGCCAGCTCACCCCTAGAAATCAGTTGGATTTCCACTGAAGCTTTCTTT
>TRBJ2-2|TRBV7-6|NA|TRBD2
CASRRLAGGANTGELFF
TGTGCCAGCAGGAGACTAGCGGGAGGGGCGAACACCGGGGAGCTGTTTTTT
>TRBJ2-3|TRBV7-8|few|TRBD2
CASSPGTSGRADTDTQYF
TGTGCCAGCAGCCCGGGGACTAGCGGGAGGGCAGACACAGATACGCAGTATTTT
>TRBJ2-5|TRBV2|NA|NA
CASRLDGDIQETQYF
TGTGCCAGCAGACTAGATGGGGATATACAAGAGACCCAGTACTTC
>TRBJ2-3|TRBV29-1|NA|TRBD1
CSVVRDRGTDTQYF
TGCAGCGTTGTCCGGGACAGGGGCACAGATACGCAGTATTTT
>TRBJ1-1|TRBV6-9|few|NA
CASNGWVNTEAFF
TGTGCCAGCAACGGATGGGTGAACACTGAAGCTTTCTTT
>TRBJ1-3|TRBV18|NA|NA
CASSRGASSGNTIYF
TGTGCCAGCTCCCGGGGGGCTAGCTCTGGAAACACCATATATTTT
>TRBJ1-1|TRBV2|NA|TRBD1
CASRTGGYTEAFF
TGTGCCAGCCGTACAGGGGGCTACACTGAAGCTTTCTTT
>TRBJ2-2|TRBV12-5|NA|TRBD2
CASGPGGGFTGELFF
TGTGCTAGTGGCCCCGGGGGGGGCTTCACCGGGGAGCTGTTTTTT
>TRBJ2-1|TRBV28|NA|NA
CASSLRQGTNEQFF
TGTGCCAGCAGTTTAAGGCAGGGGACGAATGAGCAGTTCTTC
>TRBJ2-7|TRBV2|NA|NA
CASNLTPPTGEQYF
TGTGCCAGCAACTTGACTCCCCCTACTGGAGAGCAGTACTTC
>TRBJ2-5|TRBV27|NA|TRBD2
CASSLGTSGSETQYF
TGTGCCAGCAGTTTGGGCACTAGCGGGTCTGAGACCCAGTACTTC
>TRBJ1-5|TRBV21-1|NA|NA
CASGLGGGQPQHF
TGTGCCAGCGGACTAGGGGGGGGCCAGCCCCAGCATTTT
>TRBJ2-1|TRBV7-3|NA|NA
CASSPSEAVREEQFF
TGTGCCAGCAGCCCATCCGAGGCCGTTCGGGAAGAGCAGTTCTTC
>TRBJ2-7|TRBV6-1|NA|TRBD1
CATIRTGTDGEQYF
TGTGCCACCATTCGGACAGGGACGGACGGCGAGCAGTACTTC
>TRBJ2-2|TRBV5-1|NA|NA
CASSLVGGATGELFF
TGCGCCAGCAGCTTGGTAGGGGGTGCCACCGGGGAGCTGTTTTTT